The 14 T cell receptor beta chains below were found in one sample sequenced in a study of T-cell reconstitution after alpha-beta-depleted transplantation in children. Unique molecular identifiers were incorporated into the prepared TCRbeta library. A single record per CDR3 protein comes from TCRdb applying MiXCR to the PCR reads. The data hold 670,000 or so distinct CDR3 sequences, with 10% to 15% observed a single time. Sequencing used PBMCs, obtained before TCRalphabeta/CD19-depleted stem cell transplant. These receptor sequences come from a girl aged 2 to 10 with congenital amegakaryocytic thrombocytopenia, due to receive a stem cell transplant.

This clonotype was detected many times. V usage is TRBV29-1 and J usage is TRBJ2-1; 11 nucleotides align to TRBD2. With 7 bases clipped from V and 4 bases from J, the junction kept 9 bases outside the gene matches. This CDR3 has 15 amino acids. The germline V gene encodes CDR1 SQVTM and CDR2 ANQGSEA. CDR3 sequence: CSADRLAGGYNEQFF. CDR3 nucleotide sequence: TGCAGCGCCGACAGGCTAGCGGGAGGTTACAATGAGCAGTTCTTC.

This clonotype was seen at least ten times. The chain has TRBV28 and TRBJ2-2, with D possibly matching TRBD2 (5 bases). The V gene's germline CDR1 is MDHEN and CDR2 SYDVKM. The V end was cut by 10 bases, the J end by 1 base, with 13 bases between. The length of the CDR3 is 14 residues. The CDR3 reads CATLRRLNTGELFF. The CDR3 DNA is TGTGCCACCCTAAGGAGGTTGAACACCGGGGAGCTGTTTTTT.

This clonotype has a count of ten or more. This chain links TRBV4-1 with TRBJ2-6; no clear D. The CDR3 has 16 amino acids. CDR1 is MGHRA and CDR2 is YSYEKL in the germline V gene. The V and J ends lost 6 bases and 0 bases respectively, with 12 bases between them. This chain's CDR3 is CASSQPANSGANVLTF. The CDR3 DNA sequence: TGCGCCAGCAGTCAGCCAGCCAACTCTGGGGCCAACGTCCTGACTTTC.

A few counts support this clonotype. At one boundary the junction diverges from the germline segment, which might be a read error. The rearrangement uses TRBV20-1 and TRBJ1-4; the match to TRBD1 covers 9 bases. This CDR3 has 14 amino acids. Looked up from germline, CDR1 is DFQATT and CDR2 is SNEGSKA (reference sequence). The CDR3 loop is CSAPTTGGHEKPFF. The CDR3 DNA follows: TGCAGTGCTCCTACCACAGGGGGCCATGAAAAACCGTTTTTT.

This clonotype was seen many times. The V and J genes are TRBV20-1 and TRBJ2-7, with 7 bases fitting TRBD2. With 7 bases clipped from V and 4 bases from J, the junction kept 16 bases outside the gene matches. Germline CDR1 reads DFQATT; CDR2 reads SNEGSKA (reference sequence). The CDR3 is made up of 15 amino acids. The CDR3 region is CSVIASGLDRYEQYF. The CDR3 DNA reads TGCAGTGTTATTGCCTCCGGACTAGACCGATACGAGCAGTACTTC.

This clonotype was recorded many times. The chain joins TRBV29-1 to TRBJ2-5; 9 nucleotides match TRBD2. The CDR3 is made up of 15 amino acids. Germline lookup yields CDR1 SQVTM and CDR2 ANQGSEA. V trimming: 3 bases; J trimming: 5 bases; junction bases outside the gene matches: 10. CDR3 sequence (DNA): TGCAGCGTTGATGGACTAGCGTACCGAGGGGAGACCCAGTACTTC. Its protein is CSVDGLAYRGETQYF.

Concerning this clonotype: One end of the junction is discordant with germline, which a read error may explain. The V and J genes are TRBV5-1 and TRBJ1-1, with unresolved D. Germline V gives CDR1 SGHRS, CDR2 YFSETQ. The CDR3 spans 11 residues. In nucleotides, the CDR3 is TGCGCCAGCAGCTTGCCCGGACGGCTGGTCTTT. As protein: CASSLPGRLVF.

This clonotype came up a few times. V is TRBV29-1 and J is TRBJ1-2; tentative D call: TRBD1 (6 bases). CDR3 size: 14 residues. The germline V gene encodes CDR1 SQVTM and CDR2 ANQGSEA. V was pared by 0 bases and J by 3 bases, with 11 bases between. The CDR3 DNA follows: TGCAGCGTTGAAGATCCCGGACAGTACTATGGCTACACCTTC. This translates into CSVEDPGQYYGYTF.

V usage is TRBV11-2 and J usage is TRBJ2-1; 7 nucleotides match TRBD1. Germline CDR1 SGHAT, CDR2 FQNNGV. Trimming removed 4 bases from V and 3 bases from J; junction bases left unmatched: 9. The length of the CDR3 is 16 residues. The DNA for the CDR3 is TGTGCCAGCAGCTCAGAAACCGGGACAGACTACAATGAGCAGTTCTTC. Amino acids: CASSSETGTDYNEQFF.

A few counts support this clonotype. This chain connects TRBV12-3 or TRBV12-4 to TRBJ1-5; D not resolved. The V and J ends lost 0 bases and 6 bases respectively, with 6 bases between them. The CDR3 loop spans 13 amino acids. CDR3 amino acids: CASSLAERQPQHF. DNA for the CDR3: TGTGCCAGCAGTTTAGCTGAGCGTCAGCCCCAGCATTTT.

This clonotype was seen only a few times. V and J are TRBV29-1 and TRBJ2-1, with D tentatively TRBD2 (5 bases). The CDR3 is made up of 13 amino acids. The germline gives CDR1 SQVTM, CDR2 ANQGSEA. The CDR3 DNA sequence: TGCAGTGATTCACAGAGGGCCGCGGGTGAGCAGTTCTTC. This sequence encodes CSDSQRAAGEQFF.

A word on this clonotype: This may come from a read error, since a much larger clone is one base off. J is TRBJ1-2 and V is TRBV7-9; D is unclear. This CDR3 is 14 amino acids long. In germline, CDR1 is SEHNR, CDR2 FQNEAQ (reference sequence). The CDR3 spells CASSLVPQHYGDTF. In DNA, the CDR3 is TGTGCCAGCAGCTTAGTCCCACAGCACTATGGCGACACCTTC.

In this sample, this clonotype turned up many times. This chain uses TRBV2 with TRBJ2-1; a weak D match, TRBD2 (6 bases). This CDR3 comprises 15 residues. V was trimmed by 6 bases and J by 7 bases, leaving 19 bases between them. CDR1 SNHLY and CDR2 FYNNEI come from the germline V gene. CDR3 amino acids: CASREGPGVLNEQFF. The CDR3 DNA follows: TGTGCCAGCAGGGAGGGACCCGGAGTACTGAATGAGCAGTTCTTC. Together with reference TRBV2 and TRBJ2-1, the CDR3 gives the full variable domain: EPEVTQTPSHQVTQMGQEVILRCVPISNHLYFYWYRQILGQKVEFLVSFYNNEISEKSEIFDDQFSVERPDGSNFTLKIRSTKLEDSAMYFCASREGPGVLNEQFFGPGTRLTVL.

The sample holds many counts of this clonotype. The rearrangement joins TRBV24-1 to TRBJ2-6, with D perhaps being TRBD1 or TRBD2 (6 bases each). In germline, CDR1 is KGHDR, CDR2 SFDVKD. V was cut by 6 bases and J by 15 bases, with 20 bases left in between. This CDR3 is built from 14 residues. CDR3 sequence: CATSRSGGLLDLTF. The CDR3 DNA sequence: TGTGCCACCAGTCGATCCGGGGGCCTTCTGGACCTGACTTTC.